This T cell receptor beta chain was found in a study of T cell repertoires in cytomegalovirus infection. For the study at large: An indication of both CMV infection and matching HLA type came from public TCR beta signatures.

TCRdb redid the calling of the reads with MiXCR, one entry per CDR3 protein. The sample records about 490,000 distinct CDR3 sequences, approximately 15% being singletons. Overall study findings and caveats: Summed frequency of shared TCR beta families picked out CMV carriers who also had the relevant HLA. HLA-C-restricted CMV clonotypes gave the most frequent clonotype in two of eight donors.

Trimming cost V 4 bases and J 4 bases, with 14 bases left between them. The V gene's germline CDR1 is LGHNT and CDR2 FRNRAP. The CDR3 spans 15 residues. This clonotype was counted many times. Its cognate antigen is unknown. The chain recombines TRBV12-5 with TRBJ1-3, with D hard to call. Sequenced: CD8+ T cells from PBMCs. The sequence was obtained from a human donor in good health (CMV status not recorded). Some clones in this sample may be carry-over from other donors' samples. CDR3 sequence reads: CASGSPGSWGNTIYF. The CDR3, as DNA: TGTGCTAGTGGTTCTCCCGGGTCTTGGGGAAACACCATATATTTT.